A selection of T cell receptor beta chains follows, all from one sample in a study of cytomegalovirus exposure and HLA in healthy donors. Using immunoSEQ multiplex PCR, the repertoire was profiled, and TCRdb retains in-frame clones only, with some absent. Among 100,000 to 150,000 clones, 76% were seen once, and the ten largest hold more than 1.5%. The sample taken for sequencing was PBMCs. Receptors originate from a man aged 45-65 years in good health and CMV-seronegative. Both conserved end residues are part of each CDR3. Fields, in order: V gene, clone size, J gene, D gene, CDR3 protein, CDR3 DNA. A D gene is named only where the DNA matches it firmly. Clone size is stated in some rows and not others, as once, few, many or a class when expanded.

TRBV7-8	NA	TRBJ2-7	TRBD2	CASSPLTSGGPYEQYF	TGTGCCAGCAGCCCCTTGACTAGCGGGGGTCCCTACGAGCAGTACTTC
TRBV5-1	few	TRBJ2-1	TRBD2	CASSSLAGSYNEQFF	TGCGCCAGCAGCTCCCTAGCGGGGAGTTACAATGAGCAGTTCTTC
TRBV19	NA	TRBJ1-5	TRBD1	CASSAPSRGQSYQPQHF	TGTGCCAGTAGTGCTCCTAGTCGGGGACAGAGCTATCAGCCCCAGCATTTT
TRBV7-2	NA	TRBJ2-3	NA	CASSLTVPVTDTQYF	TGTGCCAGCAGCTTAACAGTGCCCGTCACAGATACGCAGTATTTT
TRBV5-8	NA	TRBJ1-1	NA	CASSREVWGTEAFF	TGTGCCAGCAGCAGGGAGGTTTGGGGAACTGAAGCTTTCTTT
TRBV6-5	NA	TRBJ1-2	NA	CASSYKESGFYGYTF	TGTGCCAGCAGTTATAAGGAGTCTGGATTCTATGGCTACACCTTC
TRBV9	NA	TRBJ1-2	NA	CASSPTEVFYGYTF	TGTGCCAGCAGCCCGACAGAAGTTTTCTATGGCTACACCTTC
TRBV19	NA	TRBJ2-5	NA	CASSINQGLGETQYF	TGTGCCAGTAGTATTAACCAGGGCCTTGGGGAGACCCAGTACTTC
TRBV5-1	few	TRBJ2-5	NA	CASSLAGGKETQYF	TGCGCCAGCAGCTTGGCAGGGGGGAAAGAGACCCAGTACTTC
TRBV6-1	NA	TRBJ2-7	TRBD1	CASSESDRAHEQYF	TGTGCCAGCAGTGAATCGGACAGGGCCCACGAGCAGTACTTC
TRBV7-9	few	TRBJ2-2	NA	CASSLVPYGFTGELFF	TGTGCCAGCAGCTTAGTTCCGTACGGGTTCACCGGGGAGCTGTTTTTT
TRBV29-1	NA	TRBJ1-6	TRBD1	CSASQGARNSPLHF	TGCAGCGCCTCTCAGGGGGCGCGTAATTCACCCCTCCACTTT
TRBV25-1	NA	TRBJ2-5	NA	CASSLTGETQYF	TGTGCCAGCAGCCTAACAGGAGAGACCCAGTACTTC
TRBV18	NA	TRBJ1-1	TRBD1	CASSPGQGLGGTEAFF	TGTGCCAGCTCCCCGGGACAGGGACTTGGGGGCACTGAAGCTTTCTTT
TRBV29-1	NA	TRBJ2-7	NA	CSVESASLDEQYF	TGCAGCGTTGAAAGCGCAAGCCTGGACGAGCAGTACTTC
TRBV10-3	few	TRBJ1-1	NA	CAISGIDTEAFF	TGTGCCATCAGTGGAATAGATACTGAAGCTTTCTTT
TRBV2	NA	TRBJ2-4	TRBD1	CASSDPTGGPNIQYF	TGTGCCAGCAGTGACCCGACAGGGGGCCCAAACATTCAGTACTTC
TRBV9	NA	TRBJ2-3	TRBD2	CASSPSGGITDTQYF	TGTGCCAGCAGCCCAAGCGGGGGGATCACAGATACGCAGTATTTT
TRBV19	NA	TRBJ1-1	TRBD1	CASRPGTGTYEAFF	TGTGCCAGTAGGCCCGGGACAGGGACGTATGAAGCTTTCTTT
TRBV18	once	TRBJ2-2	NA	CASSPLAGTGELFF	TGTGCCAGCTCACCTTTGGCGGGGACCGGGGAGCTGTTTTTT
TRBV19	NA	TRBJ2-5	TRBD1	CASSEGSGQRSWKETQYF	TGTGCCAGTAGTGAAGGTTCGGGACAGCGGTCGTGGAAAGAGACCCAGTACTTC
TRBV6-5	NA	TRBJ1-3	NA	CASTTQGMTGNTIYF	TGTGCCAGCACCACACAGGGAATGACTGGAAACACCATATATTTT
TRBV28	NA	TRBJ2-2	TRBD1	CASSGSRDSLWNTGELFF	TGTGCCAGCAGCGGCTCCCGGGACAGCCTATGGAACACCGGGGAGCTGTTTTTT
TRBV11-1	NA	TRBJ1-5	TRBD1	CASSYPSRDRDGNQPQHF	TGTGCCAGCAGCTACCCATCTCGGGACAGGGATGGCAATCAGCCCCAGCATTTT
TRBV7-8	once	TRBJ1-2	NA	CASSLGTENYGYTF	TGTGCCAGCAGCTTAGGAACAGAAAACTATGGCTACACCTTC
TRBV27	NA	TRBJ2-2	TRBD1	CASSLQDRALLLGGELFF	TGTGCCAGCAGTTTACAGGACAGGGCTCTTCTACTGGGCGGGGAGCTGTTTTTT
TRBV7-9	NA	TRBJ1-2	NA	CASSYVGRVLNYGYTF	TGTGCCAGCAGTTATGTGGGCAGGGTGCTTAACTATGGCTACACCTTC
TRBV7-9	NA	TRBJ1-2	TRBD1	CASSLARDSRYGYGYTF	TGTGCCAGCAGCTTAGCCCGGGACAGTCGTTACGGTTATGGCTACACCTTC
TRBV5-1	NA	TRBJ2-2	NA	CASSEGGTGELFF	TGCGCCAGCAGCGAGGGTGGCACCGGGGAGCTGTTTTTT
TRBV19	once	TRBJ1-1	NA	CASSSTGNTEAFF	TGTGCCAGTAGTTCGACAGGGAACACTGAAGCTTTCTTT
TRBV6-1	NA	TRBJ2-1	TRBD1	CASSEDPGGSWRSYNEQFF	TGTGCCAGCAGTGAAGACCCAGGGGGCTCCTGGCGTTCCTACAATGAGCAGTTCTTC
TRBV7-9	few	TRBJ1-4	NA	CSSSLPLSGPLREKLFF	TGTTCCAGCAGCTTACCTCTGTCGGGTCCCCTCCGCGAAAAACTGTTTTTT
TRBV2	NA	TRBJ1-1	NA	CASSVTVNTEAFF	TGTGCCAGCAGTGTGACAGTGAACACTGAAGCTTTCTTT
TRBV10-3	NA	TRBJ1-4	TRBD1	CAIRGQAEGEEKLFF	TGTGCCATCAGGGGACAGGCTGAGGGGGAGGAAAAACTGTTTTTT
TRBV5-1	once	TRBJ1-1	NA	CASTPAGWGMNTEAFF	TGCGCCAGCACCCCCGCGGGCTGGGGAATGAACACTGAAGCTTTCTTT
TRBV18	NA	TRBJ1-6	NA	CASSPAGINSPLHF	TGTGCCAGCTCACCCGCGGGTATCAATTCACCCCTCCACTTT
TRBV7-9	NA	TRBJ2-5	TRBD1	CASTSGQGEETQYF	TGTGCCAGCACCTCCGGACAGGGGGAAGAGACCCAGTACTTC
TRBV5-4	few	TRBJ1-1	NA	CASSPDQEARNTEAFF	TGTGCCAGCAGCCCCGATCAGGAGGCGCGGAACACTGAAGCTTTCTTT
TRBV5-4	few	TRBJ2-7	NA	CASSLIATSSSYEQYF	TGTGCCAGCAGCTTGATAGCGACTTCGAGCTCCTACGAGCAGTACTTC
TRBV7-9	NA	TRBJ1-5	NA	CASRGDTDNQPQHF	TGTGCCAGCAGGGGCGACACGGACAATCAGCCCCAGCATTTT
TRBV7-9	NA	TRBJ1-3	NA	CASSLVGQKGGNTIYF	TGTGCCAGCAGCTTAGTGGGTCAAAAGGGGGGAAACACCATATATTTT
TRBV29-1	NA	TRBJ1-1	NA	CSVARGGLMNTEAFF	TGCAGCGTTGCGAGGGGAGGGCTGATGAACACTGAAGCTTTCTTT
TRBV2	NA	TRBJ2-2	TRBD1	CASSEAGTGGTGELFF	TGTGCCAGCAGTGAAGCAGGGACAGGGGGCACCGGGGAGCTGTTTTTT
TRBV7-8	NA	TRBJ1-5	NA	CASSSPGNQPQHF	TGTGCCAGCAGCTCTCCAGGGAATCAGCCCCAGCATTTT
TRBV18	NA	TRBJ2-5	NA	CASSPGRQETQYF	TGTGCCAGCTCACCGGGGCGCCAAGAGACCCAGTACTTC
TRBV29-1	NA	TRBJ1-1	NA	CSVEPHGAGRGNTEAFF	TGCAGCGTTGAACCACATGGGGCAGGGCGGGGGAACACTGAAGCTTTCTTT
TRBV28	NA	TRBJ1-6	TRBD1	CASSPGTGGSSYNSPLHF	TGTGCCAGCAGCCCTGGGACAGGGGGGAGCTCCTATAATTCACCCCTCCACTTT
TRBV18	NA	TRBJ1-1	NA	CASSGGNTEAFF	TGTGCCAGCTCAGGCGGAAACACTGAAGCTTTCTTT
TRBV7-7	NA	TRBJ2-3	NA	CASSPRPHTDTQYF	TGTGCCAGCAGCCCCAGGCCCCACACAGATACGCAGTATTTT
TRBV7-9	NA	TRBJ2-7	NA	CASSFPPGNEQYF	TGTGCCAGCAGCTTCCCCCCGGGGAACGAGCAGTACTTC
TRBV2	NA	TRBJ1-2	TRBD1	CASSENRGNYGYTF	TGTGCCAGCAGTGAGAACAGGGGAAACTATGGCTACACCTTC
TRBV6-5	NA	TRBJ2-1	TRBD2	CASHSWGVGGSEQFF	TGTGCCAGCCATTCCTGGGGGGTGGGGGGGAGTGAGCAGTTCTTC
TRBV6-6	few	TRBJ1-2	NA	CASSPGAHYGYTF	TGTGCCAGCAGTCCAGGGGCCCACTATGGCTACACCTTC
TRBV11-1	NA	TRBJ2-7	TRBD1	CASSWGTGASYEQYF	TGTGCCAGCAGCTGGGGGACAGGGGCAAGCTACGAGCAGTACTTC